This TCR beta chain was retrieved from a study of cytomegalovirus exposure and HLA in healthy donors. Study outcomes and limitations: Indistinguishable V segments, including TRBV6-2 and TRBV6-3, were excluded. Later analysis suggested links between common viral pathogens and several top significant clusters.

This clone occurred a few times. Its antigen remains unidentified. This CDR3 comprises 12 residues. Germline V gene sequence: CDR1 MNHEY, CDR2 SVGAGI. Trimming removed 8 bases at V and 7 bases at J, with 14 bases between. This PCR relied on a set of 60 Vbeta primers and 13 Jbeta primers. Sequencing was performed with immunoSEQ multiplex PCR; in TCRdb, only in-frame clones are kept and a portion is missing. The sample shows about 130,000 clones, around 72% of them seen only once. The rearrangement links TRBV6-5 to TRBJ1-2; D is ambiguous. The source is a human donor in good health. Specimen: PBMCs. The CDR3 reads CASSGLASGYTF. The CDR3 nucleotides are TGTGCCAGCTCGGGGTTAGCCTCTGGCTACACCTTC.